Presented here are 13 T cell receptor beta chains from one specimen sequenced in a study of OX40 agonist ivuxolimab in advanced cancers. Generated by immunoSEQ multiplex PCR, the TCRdb table keeps only in-frame clones and is missing some. Here the sample spans 82,000 or so clones, about 93% being singletons. Specimen: CD4+ or CD8+ T cells sorted from blood, collected in a trial of the OX40 agonist ivuxolimab. These receptors all come from an adult with an advanced solid tumor such as melanoma, head and neck, liver or kidney cancer.

The V and J genes are TRBV5-1 and TRBJ2-5; 8 nucleotides line up with TRBD1. After removal of 4 bases from V and 3 bases from J, the junction contained 8 bases not matched to a gene. The CDR3 spans 15 residues. Germline V CDR1 and CDR2: SGHRS, YFSETQ. CDR3 DNA sequence: TGCGCCAGCAGCCGACAGGGGCGAGGGGAAGAGACCCAGTACTTC. Amino acids: CASSRQGRGEETQYF.

The chain combines TRBV11-2 with TRBJ2-1, with D possibly called TRBD1 or TRBD2 (5 bases each). The ends were cut back, 8 bases at V and 4 bases at J, with 15 bases in the middle. The CDR3 is 14 residues long. Germline-derived CDR1 and CDR2 are SGHAT and FQNNGV. This CDR3 reads CASLRGGLYNEQFF. The CDR3 nucleotides are TGTGCCAGCTTACGGGGCGGGCTGTACAATGAGCAGTTCTTC.

The J gene is TRBJ2-3, the V gene TRBV27, with 7 bases identical to TRBD2. V lost 4 bases to trimming and J lost 1 base; unmatched junction nucleotides: 2. The germline V gene encodes CDR1 MNHEY and CDR2 SMNVEV (reference sequence). The CDR3 consists of 14 residues. The CDR3 region is CASSWGGGTDTQYF. DNA of the CDR3: TGTGCCAGCAGTTGGGGAGGGGGCACAGATACGCAGTATTTT.

The chain employs TRBV5-1 and TRBJ2-1; 11 positions match TRBD2. Germline trimming cut 0 bases from V and 8 bases from J; bases unmatched to any gene: 4. This CDR3 is built from 15 residues. Germline V gene data show CDR1 as SGHRS and CDR2 as YFSETQ. As DNA, the CDR3 is TGCGCCAGCAGCTTGGAACTAGCGGGAGTTTATGAGCAGTTCTTC. Its protein is CASSLELAGVYEQFF.

The CDR3 is CASSTTGGGGNTIYF. DNA for the CDR3: TGTGCCAGCAGCACTACAGGGGGAGGAGGAAACACCATATATTTT. This sequence joins TRBV6-6 and TRBJ1-3, with TRBD1 matching over 8 bases. This CDR3 is 15 amino acids long. Germline lookup yields CDR1 MNHNY and CDR2 SVGAGI (reference sequence). Trimming removed 6 bases from V and 4 bases from J; junction bases left unmatched: 8.

The chain recombines TRBV7-9 with TRBJ1-3, with D perhaps matching TRBD1 (6 bases). There are 16 residues in the CDR3. Trimming stripped 5 bases from V and 0 bases from J, with 14 bases between. CDR1 and CDR2 (germline): SEHNR, FQNEAQ (reference sequence). CDR3 protein: CASSTKGGSSGNTIYF. DNA of the CDR3: TGTGCCAGCAGCACCAAAGGGGGAAGCTCTGGAAACACCATATATTTT. Full variable domain (rest looked up from reference TRBV7-9 and TRBJ1-3): DTGVSQNPRHKITKRGQNVTFRCDPISEHNRLYWYRQTLGQGPEFLTYFQNEAQLEKSRLLSDRFSAERPKGSFSTLEIQRTEQGDSAMYLCASSTKGGSSGNTIYFGEGSWLTVV.

The DNA of the CDR3 is TGCGCCAGCAGCTTGATTGGGCAGGGACAAGGAGAGACCCAGTACTTC. Its protein product is CASSLIGQGQGETQYF. V gene TRBV5-1 combines with J gene TRBJ2-5; possible D gene TRBD1, 6 bases. CDR1 is SGHRS and CDR2 is YFSETQ in the germline V gene. The CDR3 is made up of 16 amino acids. Trimming took off 1 base at V and 4 bases at J, with 17 bases between the two ends. Drawing the rest from reference TRBV5-1 and TRBJ2-5, the complete variable domain is KAGVTQTPRYLIKTRGQQVTLSCSPISGHRSVSWYQQTPGQGLQFLFEYFSETQRNKGNFPGRFSGRQFSNSRSEMNVSTLELGDSALYLCASSLIGQGQGETQYFGPGTRLLVL.

The chain links TRBV18 to TRBJ2-7, with D possibly matching TRBD2 (5 bases). Germline CDR1 and CDR2: KGHSH and LQKENI. The length of the CDR3 is 15 residues. With 0 bases removed from V and 0 bases from J, the gap between germline ends came to 9 bases. The CDR3 DNA follows: TGTGCCAGCTCACCACCGAGCGGATTCTCCTACGAGCAGTACTTC. Translation: CASSPPSGFSYEQYF.

In the case of this clone: The sample carries other DNA sequences with the same CDR3. The J gene is TRBJ1-1, the V gene TRBV19; no clear D gene. V was cut by 0 bases and J by 5 bases, with 7 bases left in between. There are 13 residues in the CDR3. Germline V lookup: CDR1 LNHDA, CDR2 SQIVND (reference sequence). In DNA form, the CDR3 reads TGTGCCAGTAGTATAGACGGAGGTACTGAAGCTTTCTTT. Its protein product is CASSIDGGTEAFF.

The rearrangement uses TRBV2 and TRBJ2-2, with TRBD1 matching over 9 bases. V lost 6 bases to trimming and J lost 5 bases; unmatched junction nucleotides: 10. Per the germline V gene, CDR1 is SNHLY and CDR2 is FYNNEI. The CDR3 spans 16 residues. The CDR3 sequence is CASRAVGTGKTGELFF. DNA of the CDR3: TGTGCCAGCAGGGCGGTCGGGACAGGGAAAACCGGGGAGCTGTTTTTT.

The chain combines TRBV5-1 with TRBJ2-7, with TRBD2 matching 7 bases. The CDR3 extends over 15 amino acids. After removal of 4 bases from V and 2 bases from J, the junction contained 9 bases not matched to a gene. CDR1 and CDR2 from the germline V gene are SGHRS and YFSETQ. CDR3 nucleotides: TGCGCCAGCAGCGGGGGAGGGAGGGAAACCTACGAGCAGTACTTC. It specifies CASSGGGRETYEQYF. Full variable domain (remainder filled in from reference TRBV5-1 and TRBJ2-7): KAGVTQTPRYLIKTRGQQVTLSCSPISGHRSVSWYQQTPGQGLQFLFEYFSETQRNKGNFPGRFSGRQFSNSRSEMNVSTLELGDSALYLCASSGGGRETYEQYFGPGTRLTVT.

The V gene is TRBV6-5, the J gene TRBJ2-2; no clear D. Trimming left V 7 bases short and J 1 base short, with 4 bases between. The CDR3 consists of 12 residues. Germline V gene sequence: CDR1 MNHEY, CDR2 SVGAGI. In nucleotides, the CDR3 is TGTGCCAGCACAAAGAACACCGGGGAGCTGTTTTTT. This codes for CASTKNTGELFF.

This chain links TRBV11-3 with TRBJ1-1, with 7 nucleotides matching TRBD1. Germline V CDR1 and CDR2: SGHNT, YENEEA. This CDR3 comprises 12 residues. The V and J ends lost 5 bases and 10 bases, in that order; junction bases with no gene match: 7. As DNA, the CDR3 is TGTGCCAGCAGCACCAGACAGGGAGCAGCTTTCTTT. Its protein product is CASSTRQGAAFF. Full variable domain (outside the CDR3, taken from reference TRBV11-3 and TRBJ1-1): EAGVVQSPRYKIIEKKQPVAFWCNPISGHNTLYWYLQNLGQGPELLIRYENEEAVDDSQLPKDRFSAERLKGVDSTLKIQPAELGDSAVYLCASSTRQGAAFFGQGTRLTVV.